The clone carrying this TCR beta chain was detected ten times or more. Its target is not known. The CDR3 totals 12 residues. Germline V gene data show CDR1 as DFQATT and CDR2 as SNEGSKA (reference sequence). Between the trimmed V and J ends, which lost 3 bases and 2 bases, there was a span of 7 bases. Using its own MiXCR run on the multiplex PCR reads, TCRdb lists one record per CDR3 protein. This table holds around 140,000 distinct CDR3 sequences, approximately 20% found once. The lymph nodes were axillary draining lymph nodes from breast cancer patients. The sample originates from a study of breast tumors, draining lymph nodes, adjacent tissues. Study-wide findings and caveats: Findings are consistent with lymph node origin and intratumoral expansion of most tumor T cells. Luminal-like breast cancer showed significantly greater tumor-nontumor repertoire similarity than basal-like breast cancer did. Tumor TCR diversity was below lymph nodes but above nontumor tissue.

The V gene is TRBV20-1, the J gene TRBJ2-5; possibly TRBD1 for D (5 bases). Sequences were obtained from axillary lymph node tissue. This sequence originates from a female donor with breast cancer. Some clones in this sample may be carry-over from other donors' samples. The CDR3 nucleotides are TGCAGTGCTAGGTACAGGCAAGAGACCCAGTACTTC. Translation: CSARYRQETQYF.